The present TCR beta chain was sequenced within a study of T-cell reconstitution after alpha-beta-depleted transplantation in children. Study-wide points: The main origin of T-cell counts and diversity one year after transplant was newly produced T cells. Several hundred rapidly expanded clones from non-depleted graft cells reportedly supplied alpha-beta T cells about two months post-transplant. It was surviving recipient T cells and thymic progenitors that gave some patients high TCRbeta diversity at day 60.

The CDR3 totals 15 residues. V was pared by 5 bases and J by 7 bases, with 10 bases of the junction left unmatched. Germline CDR1 reads SGHAT; CDR2 reads FQNNGV. A word on this clonotype: Its specificity is not known.

Construction of the TCRbeta library involved unique molecular identifiers. MiXCR, run by TCRdb on the PCR reads, gives a single entry per CDR3 protein. The table includes hundreds of thousands of distinct CDR3 sequences, about an eighth detected once. This chain uses TRBV11-2 with TRBJ2-3, with TRBD1 matching over 9 bases. The material sequenced was PBMCs, taken before TCRalphabeta/CD19-depleted stem cell transplant. The receptor's source is a girl aged 2-10 years with congenital amegakaryocytic thrombocytopenia, due to receive a stem cell transplant. The CDR3 loop reads CASSTTQGARNTQYF. In nucleotides, the CDR3 is TGTGCCAGCAGCACAACACAGGGGGCCAGGAATACGCAGTATTTT.